This T cell receptor beta chain was sequenced in a study of T cells in Graves' hyperthyroidism and ophthalmopathy. In the study overall: Pretreatment peripheral blood was obtained at initial diagnosis. Study-wide points: Blood held most thyroid clonotypes expanded above 0.001 frequency.

In this sample, this clonotype turned up many times. Its antigen remains unidentified. The junction had 11 bases not matched to a gene; V was cut back by 5 bases and J by 5 bases. The CDR3 has 15 residues. Germline CDR1 is LGHDT and CDR2 is YNNKEL (reference sequence). Researchers took RNA transcripts and amplified the TCR beta CDR3 regions from them. The HTBI primer set was used in a first-round RT-PCR of the TCR CDR3. In TCRdb, the multiplex PCR reads were re-called with MiXCR into one record per CDR3 protein. In the table there are approximately 400,000 distinct CDR3 sequences, 18% of which are singletons. Ophthalmopathy in the patients scored at least 3 on Clinical Activity Score and at least 4 on NOSPECS grade, lasting under 3 months. PBMCs were obtained from about 9 ml fresh peripheral blood.

The source is a young man with Graves' ophthalmopathy. Sequenced material: blood. V and J are TRBV3-1 and TRBJ2-7, with TRBD1 matching over 8 bases. CDR3 in DNA: TGTGCCAGCAGCTCGTTACAGGGGGTGTGGAACGAGCAGTACTTC. It translates to CASSSLQGVWNEQYF.